These 32 T cell receptor beta chains originate from one sample sequenced in a study of T cell responses to AZD1222 COVID-19 vaccine. Clones were sequenced by immunoSEQ multiplex PCR, and TCRdb holds only the in-frame ones, with some missing. The data hold 120,000 or so clones, with 88% observed a single time. The source material was peripheral blood, sampled on day 0 of AZD1222 vaccination. These receptors were taken from an adult in good health.

This clone was counted only a few times. The chain combines TRBV28 with TRBJ2-5; D perhaps matches TRBD2 (6 bases). V was trimmed by 4 bases and J by 0 bases, leaving 12 bases between them. Looked up from germline, CDR1 is MDHEN and CDR2 is SYDVKM. The CDR3 has 15 amino acids. The CDR3 reads CASSSAGPYQETQYF. CDR3 in DNA: TGTGCCAGCAGTTCAGCGGGCCCGTACCAAGAGACCCAGTACTTC.

CDR3 bases: TGTGCCAGTAGTCTGGGACTATCTAGCTCCTACGAGCAGTACTTC. Residues: CASSLGLSSSYEQYF. The chain couples TRBV19 to TRBJ2-7, with 7 bases identical to TRBD2. This CDR3 is built from 15 residues. Germline V gene data show CDR1 as LNHDA and CDR2 as SQIVND (reference sequence). The ends lost 5 bases at V and 0 bases at J; junction bases unmatched: 7.

This chain links TRBV28 with TRBJ1-1; 8 positions match TRBD1. The CDR3 runs 15 residues. V was pared by 6 bases and J by 4 bases, with 10 bases of the junction left unmatched. CDR1 MDHEN and CDR2 SYDVKM come from the germline V gene. The DNA of the CDR3 is TGTGCCAGCAGATCCGGACAGGGTGGGGCCACTGAAGCTTTCTTT. This sequence encodes CASRSGQGGATEAFF. Full variable domain (remainder filled in from reference TRBV28 and TRBJ1-1): DVKVTQSSRYLVKRTGEKVFLECVQDMDHENMFWYRQDPGLGLRLIYFSYDVKMKEKGDIPEGYSVSREKKERFSLILESASTNQTSMYLCASRSGQGGATEAFFGQGTRLTVV.

The V call is TRBV6-5, the J call TRBJ2-7, with D tentatively TRBD2 (5 bases). The V end lost 4 bases, the J end lost 1 base, and 17 bases lay between the germline ends. CDR1 and CDR2 from the germline V gene are MNHEY and SVGAGI. There are 16 residues in the CDR3. CDR3 amino acids: CASSSSAGRLSYEQYF. CDR3 nucleotides: TGTGCCAGCAGTTCCTCGGCGGGCCGCCTATCCTACGAGCAGTACTTC.

V gene TRBV7-9 combines with J gene TRBJ1-4, with TRBD1 as a possible D gene (5 bases). The CDR3 is 14 amino acids. Germline V lookup: CDR1 SEHNR, CDR2 FQNEAQ (reference sequence). The V end lost 1 base, the J end lost 4 bases, and 7 bases lay between the germline ends. For the CDR3, the DNA is TGTGCCAGCAGCTTAGGGGGGGTTAATGAAAAACTGTTTTTT. Amino acids: CASSLGGVNEKLFF.

This sequence joins TRBV3-1 (or the pseudogene TRBV3-2) and TRBJ1-5; 8 bases line up with TRBD1. The V gene's germline CDR1 is LGHDT and CDR2 YNNKEL (reference sequence). The J segment lost 3 bases and the V segment lost 3 bases, leaving 10 bases of the junction unmatched. The CDR3 spans 17 residues. CDR3 loop: CASSHGGRGQFNQPQHF. The CDR3, as DNA: TGTGCCAGCAGCCATGGGGGCAGGGGGCAGTTCAATCAGCCCCAGCATTTT.

The V gene is TRBV19, the J gene TRBJ1-5; D is possibly TRBD1 (6 bases). Germline CDR1 LNHDA, CDR2 SQIVND (reference sequence). V was cut by 5 bases and J by 0 bases, with 14 bases left in between. The CDR3 sequence is 16 residues long. For the CDR3, the DNA is TGTGCCAGTAGTCAGGGACATTCGAATAGCAATCAGCCCCAGCATTTT. The encoded protein is CASSQGHSNSNQPQHF.

The V and J genes are TRBV5-6 and TRBJ2-7; D unresolved. CDR3 length equals 13 residues. Germline CDR1 reads SGHDT; CDR2 reads YYEEEE. V lost 4 bases to trimming and J lost 4 bases, with 12 bases between them. CDR3 nucleotide sequence: TGTGCCAGCAGCCTCACCACCCGATACGAGCAGTACTTC. This encodes CASSLTTRYEQYF.

The chain recombines TRBV18 with TRBJ2-4; D gene unclear. With 0 bases removed from V and 0 bases from J, the gap between germline ends came to 9 bases. In germline, CDR1 is KGHSH, CDR2 LQKENI. This CDR3 is built from 16 residues. This chain's CDR3 is CASSPPNSLAKNIQYF. For the CDR3, the DNA is TGTGCCAGCTCACCACCTAACAGTCTAGCCAAAAACATTCAGTACTTC. The full variable domain, in which reference TRBV18 and TRBJ2-4 provide the parts outside the CDR3, is NAGVMQNPRHLVRRRGQEARLRCSPMKGHSHVYWYRQLPEEGLKFMVYLQKENIIDESGMPKERFSAEFPKEGPSILRIQQVVRGDSAAYFCASSPPNSLAKNIQYFGAGTRLSVL.

The chain is built from TRBV6-1 and TRBJ1-6; D not resolved. The CDR3 covers 12 residues. Trimming removed 3 bases at V and 8 bases at J, with 5 bases between. The germline CDR1 and CDR2 sequences are MNHNS and SASEGT. Here the CDR3 DNA reads TGTGCCAGCAGTGATGAGTATTCACCCCTCCACTTT. Translation: CASSDEYSPLHF.

This sequence joins TRBV19 and TRBJ1-1, with 8 bases matching TRBD1. Germline assignment: CDR1 LNHDA and CDR2 SQIVND (reference sequence). V was pared by 1 base and J by 4 bases, with 8 bases of the junction left unmatched. The CDR3 spans 16 residues. CDR3 DNA: TGTGCCAGTAGTATAGGGTTCACAGGGGGACTCACTGAAGCTTTCTTT. Translation gives CASSIGFTGGLTEAFF.

The chain uses TRBV19 and TRBJ2-7; D may be TRBD1 (5 bases). CDR3 size: 15 residues. V shed 1 base and J shed 4 bases, with 14 bases lying between them. CDR1 is LNHDA, CDR2 SQIVND, per germline (reference sequence). CDR3 bases: TGTGCCAGTAGTATAGCACAGGTACTCTTGTACGAGCAGTACTTC. It specifies CASSIAQVLLYEQYF.

The J gene is TRBJ2-5, the V gene TRBV5-4, with D perhaps assigned TRBD1 or TRBD2 (5 bases each). CDR3 length: 15 residues. Germline V gene data show CDR1 as SGHNT and CDR2 as YYREEE (reference sequence). Trimming took 3 bases from V and 0 from J, leaving 12 bases between them. The CDR3 reads CASSYEGYDQETQYF. CDR3 bases: TGTGCCAGCAGCTATGAGGGGTACGACCAAGAGACCCAGTACTTC.

This chain links TRBV5-6 with TRBJ2-7, with D perhaps TRBD1 (5 bases). The CDR3 consists of 13 residues. Germline V gene sequence: CDR1 SGHDT, CDR2 YYEEEE. V was shortened by 4 bases and J by 2 bases, with 10 bases between the two germline ends. CDR3: CASSRQGPYEQYF. As DNA, the CDR3 is TGTGCCAGCAGCCGTCAGGGTCCCTACGAGCAGTACTTC. The whole variable domain, remainder taken from reference TRBV5-6 and TRBJ2-7, is DAGVTQSPTHLIKTRGQQVTLRCSPKSGHDTVSWYQQALGQGPQFIFQYYEEEERQRGNFPDRFSGHQFPNYSSELNVNALLLGDSALYLCASSRQGPYEQYFGPGTRLTVT.

The chain links TRBV5-4 to TRBJ1-1, with 10 bases identical to TRBD1. The CDR3 totals 15 residues. After removal of 0 bases from V and 6 bases from J, the junction contained 5 bases not matched to a gene. Looked up from germline, CDR1 is SGHNT and CDR2 is YYREEE (reference sequence). The CDR3 protein is CASSLGDRGRPEAFF. The CDR3 DNA is TGTGCCAGCAGCTTGGGGGACAGGGGTCGGCCTGAAGCTTTCTTT.

The chain recombines TRBV18 with TRBJ2-3; unclear D gene. The germline V gene encodes CDR1 KGHSH and CDR2 LQKENI. This CDR3 contains 15 residues. Trimming took 3 bases from V and 4 from J, leaving 14 bases between them. DNA of the CDR3: TGTGCCAGCTCACCCGCCCAACTATCAGCAGATACGCAGTATTTT. Amino acid sequence: CASSPAQLSADTQYF.

The J gene is TRBJ2-1, the V gene TRBV3-1 (or the pseudogene TRBV3-2); D remains unclear. The germline CDR1 and CDR2 sequences are LGHDT and YNNKEL (reference sequence). The ends were cut back, 1 base at V and 3 bases at J, with 16 bases in the middle. The CDR3 has 17 residues. As DNA, the CDR3 is TGTGCCAGCAGCCAAGGAGTAGCCGGGCTTGGCTACAATGAGCAGTTCTTC. Its translation: CASSQGVAGLGYNEQFF.

The V and J genes are TRBV4-1 and TRBJ2-7, with 7 bases that match TRBD2. V gave up 5 bases and J gave up 5 bases; unmatched junction bases: 6. The CDR3 sequence is 13 residues long. Germline lookup yields CDR1 MGHRA and CDR2 YSYEKL. The CDR3 coding sequence is TGCGCCAGCAGCGGGCGGGAGCAAAACGAGCAGTACTTC. Its protein is CASSGREQNEQYF.

The chain employs TRBV19 and TRBJ2-4; a weak D match, TRBD2 (7 bases). Germline CDR1 LNHDA, CDR2 SQIVND (reference sequence). The CDR3 has 15 amino acids. The V end lost 3 bases, the J end lost 4 bases, and 13 bases lay between the germline ends. The CDR3 region is CASSMGASGKNIQYF. The CDR3 DNA reads as TGTGCCAGTAGTATGGGGGCTAGCGGAAAAAACATTCAGTACTTC.

V gene TRBV24-1 combines with J gene TRBJ2-2; 11 positions agree with TRBD1. The CDR3 has 19 amino acids. V lost 10 bases to trimming and J lost 0 bases; unmatched junction nucleotides: 15. Germline CDR1 and CDR2: KGHDR and SFDVKD. CDR3 nucleotides: TGTGCCACTGAAACGGAGGGGACAGGGGGAGATCCGAACACCGGGGAGCTGTTTTTT. Protein product: CATETEGTGGDPNTGELFF.

The chain carries TRBV7-8 and TRBJ1-3; D ambiguous. The CDR3 is 15 amino acids. Per germline, CDR1 SGHVS and CDR2 FQNEAQ. Trimming took 2 bases from V and 3 from J, leaving 11 bases between them. Here the CDR3 DNA reads TGTGCCAGCAGCTTATCGTGGGATGGTGGAAACACCATATATTTT. Protein sequence: CASSLSWDGGNTIYF.

This clone was detected only once. The chain joins TRBV19 to TRBJ1-1; D is perhaps TRBD1 (6 bases). The CDR3 runs 17 residues. Germline V gene data show CDR1 as LNHDA and CDR2 as SQIVND (reference sequence). Trimming stripped 6 bases from V and 0 bases from J, with 20 bases between. CDR3 loop: CASRWSGGRRMNTEAFF. CDR3 DNA: TGTGCCAGTAGGTGGTCGGGGGGGCGGAGGATGAACACTGAAGCTTTCTTT.

This rearrangement joins TRBV29-1 to TRBJ1-1, with TRBD1 as a possible D gene (5 bases). The ends were cut back, 1 base at V and 7 bases at J, with 10 bases in the middle. The CDR3 extends over 12 amino acids. Germline values: CDR1 SQVTM, CDR2 ANQGSEA. As DNA, the CDR3 is TGCAGCGTTGAAGGGTCAGGGTATGAAGCTTTCTTT. Amino acids: CSVEGSGYEAFF.

The V and J genes are TRBV29-1 and TRBJ2-3, with TRBD1 matching 9 bases. With 0 bases clipped from V and 4 bases from J, the junction kept 5 bases outside the gene matches. The CDR3 contains 15 residues. CDR1 is SQVTM, CDR2 ANQGSEA, per germline. The CDR3 nucleotides are TGCAGCGTTGAAGACGGACAGGGGATCGCAGATACGCAGTATTTT. Amino acids: CSVEDGQGIADTQYF.

The rearrangement links TRBV12-3 or TRBV12-4 to TRBJ2-3, with D tentatively TRBD2 (5 bases). Trimming cost V 5 bases and J 3 bases, with 6 bases left between them. There are 12 residues in the CDR3. CDR3 DNA: TGTGCCAGCAGTCCGGGAACAGATACGCAGTATTTT. It encodes CASSPGTDTQYF.

The chain joins TRBV7-9 to TRBJ2-3; D remains unclear. The CDR3 is 14 amino acids. Germline CDR1 reads SEHNR; CDR2 reads FQNEAQ (reference sequence). Deletions cut 1 base from V and 5 bases from J, with 10 bases between. The DNA for the CDR3 is TGTGCCAGCAGCTTAGACAGCGCCCAAGATACGCAGTATTTT. Translating it yields CASSLDSAQDTQYF.

As DNA, the CDR3 is TGTGCCAGCAGTCCCGATGTGACAGTCTATGGCTACACCTTC. Its translation: CASSPDVTVYGYTF. This chain joins TRBV25-1 and TRBJ1-2; tentatively, D is TRBD1 (5 bases). CDR1 and CDR2 from the germline V gene are MGHDK and SYGVNS. V lost 5 bases, J lost 4 bases, and 14 bases lay in between. CDR3 length: 14 residues.

The V and J genes are TRBV7-9 and TRBJ2-2; D could derive from TRBD1 or TRBD2 (5 bases each). CDR1 and CDR2 from the germline V gene are SEHNR and FQNEAQ (reference sequence). V was clipped by 4 bases and J by 5 bases, with 11 bases between them. The CDR3 is made up of 14 amino acids. The CDR3 DNA follows: TGTGCCAGCAGCTATTCCTGGGGGACCGGGGAGCTGTTTTTT. Residues: CASSYSWGTGELFF. Full variable domain (missing parts from reference TRBV7-9 and TRBJ2-2): DTGVSQNPRHKITKRGQNVTFRCDPISEHNRLYWYRQTLGQGPEFLTYFQNEAQLEKSRLLSDRFSAERPKGSFSTLEIQRTEQGDSAMYLCASSYSWGTGELFFGEGSRLTVL.

V usage is TRBV3-1 (or the pseudogene TRBV3-2) and J usage is TRBJ1-1; D ambiguous. V lost 1 base to trimming and J lost 0 bases, with 9 bases between them. The CDR3 runs 15 residues. Germline values: CDR1 LGHDT, CDR2 YNNKEL (reference sequence). CDR3 bases: TGTGCCAGCAGCCAAGGTGCACACCTGAACACTGAAGCTTTCTTT. This gives the protein CASSQGAHLNTEAFF.

The gene calls are TRBV19 and TRBJ2-1; 9 bases are a match to TRBD1. The trim removed 4 bases at V and 4 bases at J, leaving 11 bases unmatched. The CDR3 totals 17 residues. Looked up from germline, CDR1 is LNHDA and CDR2 is SQIVND (reference sequence). This chain's CDR3 is CASSSGQGRSVYNEQFF. CDR3 DNA: TGTGCCAGTAGTAGCGGACAGGGGCGGTCGGTTTACAATGAGCAGTTCTTC.

The CDR3 protein is CATSDRRGQGYTF. CDR3 bases: TGTGCCACCAGTGATCGCAGGGGGCAAGGCTACACCTTC. The genes are TRBV24-1 and TRBJ1-2; 8 bases agree with TRBD1. V lost 3 bases, J lost 8 bases, and 4 bases stayed unmatched. The CDR3 extends over 13 amino acids. CDR1 is KGHDR, CDR2 SFDVKD, per germline.

V usage is TRBV6-4 and J usage is TRBJ2-3; possibly TRBD2 for D (6 bases). Per germline, CDR1 MRHNA and CDR2 SNTAGT. Trimming removed 2 bases from V and 9 bases from J, with 9 bases in between. The CDR3 runs to 12 residues. DNA of the CDR3: TGTGCCAGCAGTGACGGGGGGAAGACGCAGTATTTT. Protein product: CASSDGGKTQYF.